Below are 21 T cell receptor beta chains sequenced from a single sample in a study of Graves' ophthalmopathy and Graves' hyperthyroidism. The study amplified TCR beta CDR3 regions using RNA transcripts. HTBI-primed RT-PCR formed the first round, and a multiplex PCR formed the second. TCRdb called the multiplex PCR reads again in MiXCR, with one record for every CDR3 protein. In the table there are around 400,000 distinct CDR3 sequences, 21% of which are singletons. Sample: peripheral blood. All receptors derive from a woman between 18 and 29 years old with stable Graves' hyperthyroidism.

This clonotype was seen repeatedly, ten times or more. This chain's CDR3 is CASSQEAGSGNTIYF. The CDR3 DNA reads as TGTGCCAGCAGCCAAGAAGCGGGGTCTGGAAACACCATATATTTT. J is TRBJ1-3 and V is TRBV14; D is uncertain. V gave up 0 bases and J gave up 1 base, with 7 bases separating them. The CDR3 length is 15 residues. Per the germline V gene, CDR1 is SGHDN and CDR2 is FVKESK.

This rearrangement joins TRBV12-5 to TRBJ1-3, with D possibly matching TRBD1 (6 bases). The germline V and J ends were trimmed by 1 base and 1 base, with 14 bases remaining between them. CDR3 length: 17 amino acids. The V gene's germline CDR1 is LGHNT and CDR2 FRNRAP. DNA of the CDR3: TGTGCTAGTGGTTTGGATAGGGGGGTACGTTCTGGAAACACCATATATTTT. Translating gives CASGLDRGVRSGNTIYF.

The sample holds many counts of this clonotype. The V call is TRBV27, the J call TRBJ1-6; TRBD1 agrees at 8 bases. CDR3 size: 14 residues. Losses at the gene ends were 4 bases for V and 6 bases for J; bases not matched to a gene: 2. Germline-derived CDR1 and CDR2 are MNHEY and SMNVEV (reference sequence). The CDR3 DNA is TGTGCCAGCAGTTGGGGACAGGTTAATTCACCCCTCCACTTT. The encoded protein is CASSWGQVNSPLHF.

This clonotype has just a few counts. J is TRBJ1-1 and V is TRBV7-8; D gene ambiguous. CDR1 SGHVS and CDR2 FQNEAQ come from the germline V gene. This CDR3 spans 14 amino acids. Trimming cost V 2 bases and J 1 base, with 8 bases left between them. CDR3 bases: TGTGCCAGCAGCTTATGGAGGCAGAACACTGAAGCTTTCTTT. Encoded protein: CASSLWRQNTEAFF.

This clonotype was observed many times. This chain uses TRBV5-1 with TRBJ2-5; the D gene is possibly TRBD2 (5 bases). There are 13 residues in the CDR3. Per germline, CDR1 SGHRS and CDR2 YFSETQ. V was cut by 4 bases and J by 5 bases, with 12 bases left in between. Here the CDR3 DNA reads TGCGCCAGCAGCGACTCCCGGGGTGAGACCCAGTACTTC. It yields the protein CASSDSRGETQYF.

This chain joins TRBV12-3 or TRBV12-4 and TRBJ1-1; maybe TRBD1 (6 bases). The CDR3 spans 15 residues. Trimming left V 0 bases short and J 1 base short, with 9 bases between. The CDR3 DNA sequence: TGTGCCAGCAGTTTAGCGCTGGGACAGAACACTGAAGCTTTCTTT. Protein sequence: CASSLALGQNTEAFF.

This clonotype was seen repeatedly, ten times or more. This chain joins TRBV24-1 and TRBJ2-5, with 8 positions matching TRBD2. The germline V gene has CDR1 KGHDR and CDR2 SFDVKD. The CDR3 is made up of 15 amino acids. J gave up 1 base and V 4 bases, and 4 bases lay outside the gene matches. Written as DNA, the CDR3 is TGTGCCACCAGTGACCCGGGGACTAGCCAAGAGACCCAGTACTTC. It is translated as CATSDPGTSQETQYF.

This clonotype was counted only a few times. DNA of the CDR3: TGTGCCAGCAGCTCGGCCGGGACAGGGGATCGGGGGACCCAGTACTTC. As protein: CASSSAGTGDRGTQYF. This chain links TRBV28 with TRBJ2-5; 10 bases are shared with TRBD1. There are 16 residues in the CDR3. CDR1 and CDR2 from the germline V gene are MDHEN and SYDVKM. The J segment lost 7 bases and the V segment lost 6 bases, leaving 14 bases of the junction unmatched.

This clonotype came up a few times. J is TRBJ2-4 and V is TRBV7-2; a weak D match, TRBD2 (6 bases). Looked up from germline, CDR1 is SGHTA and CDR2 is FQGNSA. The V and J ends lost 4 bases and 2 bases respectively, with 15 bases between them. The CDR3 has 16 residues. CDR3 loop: CASSSLWGVSKNIQYF. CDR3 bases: TGTGCCAGCAGCTCTTTGTGGGGGGTTTCCAAAAACATTCAGTACTTC.

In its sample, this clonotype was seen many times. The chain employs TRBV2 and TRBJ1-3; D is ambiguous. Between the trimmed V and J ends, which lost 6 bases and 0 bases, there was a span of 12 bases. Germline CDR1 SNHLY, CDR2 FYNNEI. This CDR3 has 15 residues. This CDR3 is CASSPQISSGNTIYF. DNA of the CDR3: TGTGCCAGCAGCCCACAGATTAGCTCTGGAAACACCATATATTTT.

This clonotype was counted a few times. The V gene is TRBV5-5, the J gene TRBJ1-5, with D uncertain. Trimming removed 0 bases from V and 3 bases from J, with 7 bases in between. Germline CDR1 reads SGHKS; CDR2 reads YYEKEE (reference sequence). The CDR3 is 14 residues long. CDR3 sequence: CASSLVDDNQPQHF. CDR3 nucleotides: TGTGCCAGCAGCTTGGTGGACGACAATCAGCCCCAGCATTTT.

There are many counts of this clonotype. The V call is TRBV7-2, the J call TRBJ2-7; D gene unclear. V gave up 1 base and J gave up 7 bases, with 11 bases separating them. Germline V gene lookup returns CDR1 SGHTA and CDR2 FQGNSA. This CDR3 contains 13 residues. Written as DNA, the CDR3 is TGTGCCAGCAGCTTAGAGATCGCACAAGAGCAGTACTTC. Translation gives CASSLEIAQEQYF.

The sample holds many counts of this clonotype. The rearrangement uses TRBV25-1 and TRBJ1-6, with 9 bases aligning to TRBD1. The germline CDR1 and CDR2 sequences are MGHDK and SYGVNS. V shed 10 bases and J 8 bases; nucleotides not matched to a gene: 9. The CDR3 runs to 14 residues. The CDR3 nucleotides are TGTGCCACCTCGACAGGGGGGAGAGATTCACCCCTCCACTTT. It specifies CATSTGGRDSPLHF. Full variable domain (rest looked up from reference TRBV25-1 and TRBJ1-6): EADIYQTPRYLVIGTGKKITLECSQTMGHDKMYWYQQDPGMELHLIHYSYGVNSTEKGDLSSESTVSRIRTEHFPLTLESARPSHTSQYLCATSTGGRDSPLHFGNGTRLTVT.

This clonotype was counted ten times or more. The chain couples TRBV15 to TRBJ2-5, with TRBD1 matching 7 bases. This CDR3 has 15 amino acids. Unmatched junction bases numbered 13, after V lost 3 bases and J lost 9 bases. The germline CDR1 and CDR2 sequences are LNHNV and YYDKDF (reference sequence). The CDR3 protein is CATSSTDGTAGAQYF. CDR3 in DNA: TGTGCCACCAGCAGTACCGACGGGACAGCCGGGGCCCAGTACTTC.

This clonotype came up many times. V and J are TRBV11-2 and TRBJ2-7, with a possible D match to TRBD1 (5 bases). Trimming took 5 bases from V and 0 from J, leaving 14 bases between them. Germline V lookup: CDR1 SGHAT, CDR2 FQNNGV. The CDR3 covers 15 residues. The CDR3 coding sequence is TGTGCCAGCAGCCGCGCAGGGCCCATCTCCTACGAGCAGTACTTC. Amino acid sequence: CASSRAGPISYEQYF.

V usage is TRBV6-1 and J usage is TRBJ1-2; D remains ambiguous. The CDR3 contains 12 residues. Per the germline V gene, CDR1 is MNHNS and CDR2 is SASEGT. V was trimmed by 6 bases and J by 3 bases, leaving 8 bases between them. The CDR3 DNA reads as TGTGCCAGCAGGAAGGATCACTATGGCTACACCTTC. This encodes CASRKDHYGYTF.

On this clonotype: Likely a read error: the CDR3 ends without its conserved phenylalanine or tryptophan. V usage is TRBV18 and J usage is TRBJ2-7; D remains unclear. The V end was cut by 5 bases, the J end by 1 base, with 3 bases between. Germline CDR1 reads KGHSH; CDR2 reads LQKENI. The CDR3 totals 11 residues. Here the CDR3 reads CASSSSYEQYL. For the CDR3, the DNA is TGTGCCAGCTCATCGTCCTACGAGCAGTACCTC.

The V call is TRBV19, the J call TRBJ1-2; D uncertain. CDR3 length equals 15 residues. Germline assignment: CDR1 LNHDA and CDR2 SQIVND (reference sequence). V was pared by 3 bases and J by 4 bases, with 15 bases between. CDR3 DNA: TGTGCCAGTAGTATGTTGGCGGGGAGAGGCTATGGCTACACCTTC. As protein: CASSMLAGRGYGYTF.

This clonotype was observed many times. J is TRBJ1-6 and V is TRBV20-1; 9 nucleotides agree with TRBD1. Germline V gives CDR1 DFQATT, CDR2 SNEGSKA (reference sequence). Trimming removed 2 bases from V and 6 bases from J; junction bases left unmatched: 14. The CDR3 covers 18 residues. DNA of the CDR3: TGCAGTGCTAGAACCTCTGAGACAGGGGGGAATTCTAATTCACCCCTCCACTTT. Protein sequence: CSARTSETGGNSNSPLHF.

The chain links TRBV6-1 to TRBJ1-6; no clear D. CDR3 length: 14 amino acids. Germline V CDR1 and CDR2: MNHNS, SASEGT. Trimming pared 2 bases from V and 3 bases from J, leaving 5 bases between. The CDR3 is CASSEFRYNSPLHF. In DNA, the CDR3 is TGTGCCAGCAGTGAATTCCGCTATAATTCACCCCTCCACTTT.

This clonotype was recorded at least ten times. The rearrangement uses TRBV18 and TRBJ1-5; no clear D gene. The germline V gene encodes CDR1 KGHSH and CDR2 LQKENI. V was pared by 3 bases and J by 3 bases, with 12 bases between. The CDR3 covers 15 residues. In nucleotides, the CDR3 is TGTGCCAGCTCACCCGGCTCAGCCGACAATCAGCCCCAGCATTTT. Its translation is CASSPGSADNQPQHF.